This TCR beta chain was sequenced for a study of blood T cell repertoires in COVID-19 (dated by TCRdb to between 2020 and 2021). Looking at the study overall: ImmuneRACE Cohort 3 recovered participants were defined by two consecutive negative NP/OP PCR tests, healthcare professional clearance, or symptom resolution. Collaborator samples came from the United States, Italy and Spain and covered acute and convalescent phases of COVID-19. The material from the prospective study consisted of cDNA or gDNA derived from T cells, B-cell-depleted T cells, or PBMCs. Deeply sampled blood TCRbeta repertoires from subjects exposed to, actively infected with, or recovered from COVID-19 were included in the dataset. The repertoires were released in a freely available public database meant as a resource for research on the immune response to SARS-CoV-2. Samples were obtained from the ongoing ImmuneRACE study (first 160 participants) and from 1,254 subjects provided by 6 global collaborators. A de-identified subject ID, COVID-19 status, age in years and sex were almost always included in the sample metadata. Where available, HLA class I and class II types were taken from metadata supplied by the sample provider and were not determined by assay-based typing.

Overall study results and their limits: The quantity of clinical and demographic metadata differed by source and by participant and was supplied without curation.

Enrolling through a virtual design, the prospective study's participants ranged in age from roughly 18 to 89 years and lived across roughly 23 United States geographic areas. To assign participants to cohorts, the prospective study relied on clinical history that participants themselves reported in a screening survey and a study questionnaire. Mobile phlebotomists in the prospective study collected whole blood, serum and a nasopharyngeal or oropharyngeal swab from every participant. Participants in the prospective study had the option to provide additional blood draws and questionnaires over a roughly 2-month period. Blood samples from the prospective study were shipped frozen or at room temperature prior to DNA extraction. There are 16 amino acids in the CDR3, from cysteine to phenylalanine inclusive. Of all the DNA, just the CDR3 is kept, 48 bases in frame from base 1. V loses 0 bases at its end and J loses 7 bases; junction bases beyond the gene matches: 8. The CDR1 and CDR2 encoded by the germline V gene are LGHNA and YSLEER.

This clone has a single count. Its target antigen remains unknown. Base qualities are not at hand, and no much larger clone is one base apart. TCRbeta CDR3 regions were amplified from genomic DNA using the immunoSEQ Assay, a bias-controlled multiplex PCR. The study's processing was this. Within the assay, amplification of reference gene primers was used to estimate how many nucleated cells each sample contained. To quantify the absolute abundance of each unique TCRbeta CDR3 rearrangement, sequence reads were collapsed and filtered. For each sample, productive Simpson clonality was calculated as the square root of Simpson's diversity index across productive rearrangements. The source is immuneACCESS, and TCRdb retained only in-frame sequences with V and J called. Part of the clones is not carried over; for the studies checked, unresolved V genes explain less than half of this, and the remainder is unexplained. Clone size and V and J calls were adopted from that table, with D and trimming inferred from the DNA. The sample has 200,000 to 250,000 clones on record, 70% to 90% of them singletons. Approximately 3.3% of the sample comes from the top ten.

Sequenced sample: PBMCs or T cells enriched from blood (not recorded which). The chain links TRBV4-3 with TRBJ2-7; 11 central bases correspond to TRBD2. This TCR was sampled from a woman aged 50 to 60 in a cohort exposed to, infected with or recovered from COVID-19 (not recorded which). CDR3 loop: CASSQDLVAGGQEQYF. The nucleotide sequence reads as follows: TGCGCCAGCAGCCAAGATCTAGTAGCGGGGGGGCAAGAGCAGTACTTC.